These 31 T cell receptor beta chains were all obtained from the same sample, sequenced in a study of glioma-infiltrating T cells. Amplification of TCR alpha and beta CDR3 regions from RNA used iRepertoire nested multiplex PCR. Each CDR3 protein gets one entry after TCRdb re-called the multiplex PCR reads with MiXCR. The sample holds about 410,000 distinct CDR3 sequences, 41% seen once. Material: glioma tissue, nonneoplastic brain tissue, or PBMCs (not recorded which). Receptor source: a human donor with low-grade glioma or glioblastoma, undergoing nonglioma brain surgery, or in good health (not recorded which).

This clonotype was seen a few times. CDR3 region: CATSRDGTIIETQYF. The CDR3, as DNA: TGTGCCACCAGCAGAGATGGTACTATAATAGAGACCCAGTACTTC. The rearrangement links TRBV15 to TRBJ2-5; no clear D gene. This CDR3 is built from 15 residues. Trimming shortened V by 0 bases and J by 4 bases, and 12 bases separated the two germline ends. Germline CDR1 reads LNHNV; CDR2 reads YYDKDF (reference sequence). Looking up the rest from reference TRBV15 and TRBJ2-5 gives the full variable domain: DAMVIQNPRYQVTQFGKPVTLSCSQTLNHNVMYWYQQKSSQAPKLLFHYYDKDFNNEADTPDNFQSRRPNTSFCFLDIRSPGLGDTAMYLCATSRDGTIIETQYFGPGTRLLVL.

Concerning this clonotype: A read error is possible here, since a much larger clone lies one base away. This chain joins TRBV6-1 and TRBJ1-2, with a weak D call TRBD1 (5 bases). The CDR3 covers 11 residues. CDR1 is MNHNS and CDR2 is SASEGT in the germline V gene. V dropped 5 bases and J dropped 8 bases, with 9 bases sitting between them. The DNA for the CDR3 is TGTGCCAGCAGTAAAGACAGAGGCTACACCTTC. It yields the protein CASSKDRGYTF.

This clonotype was observed once. This sequence may be a read error, since a much larger clone differs from it by one base. The chain carries TRBV20-1 and TRBJ1-1; possible D gene TRBD1, 6 bases. CDR1 and CDR2 (germline): DFQATT, SNEGSKA (reference sequence). The CDR3 contains 17 residues. The CDR3 loop is CRARVAAFGRGNTEAFF. CDR3 DNA sequence: TGCAGAGCTAGAGTGGCCGCGTTTGGCAGGGGGAACACTGAAGCTTTCTTT.

Details on this clonotype: A clone one base away is much larger, so this may be a read error. The rearrangement links TRBV2 to TRBJ1-5, with 8 nucleotides matching TRBD1. The CDR3 runs to 17 residues. CDR1 is SNHLY, CDR2 FYNNEI, per germline. The CDR3 spells CASSGAGQGYSNQPKHF. CDR3 nucleotide sequence: TGTGCCAGCAGTGGAGCTGGACAGGGATATAGCAATCAGCCCAAGCATTTT.

The chain links TRBV13 to TRBJ2-1; 9 bases match TRBD2. CDR1 is PRHDT and CDR2 is FYEKMQ in the germline V gene (reference sequence). This CDR3 has 17 amino acids. V gave up 6 bases and J gave up 2 bases; unmatched junction bases: 11. CDR3 nucleotide sequence: TGTGCCAGCAGTACTCGAGCGGGAGGCCAAGCCTACAATGAGCAGTTCTTC. Residues: CASSTRAGGQAYNEQFF.

The chain carries TRBV5-4 and TRBJ2-7; 9 bases match TRBD1. CDR1 SGHNT and CDR2 YYREEE come from the germline V gene (reference sequence). This CDR3 contains 16 residues. The ends lost 4 bases at V and 2 bases at J; junction bases unmatched: 10. CDR3 region: CASSDPERQGAYEQYF. The DNA of the CDR3 is TGTGCCAGCAGCGACCCCGAGAGACAGGGGGCCTACGAGCAGTACTTC.

V and J are TRBV7-8 and TRBJ1-5; D not certain. The V end was cut by 2 bases, the J end by 4 bases, with 15 bases between. The CDR3 has 16 residues. In germline, CDR1 is SGHVS, CDR2 FQNEAQ. The CDR3 bases are TGTGCCAGCAGCTTATTTCCCACGGGGAGAAATCAGCCCCAGCATTTT. Translation gives CASSLFPTGRNQPQHF.

The chain uses TRBV27 and TRBJ2-5, with 12 bases aligning to TRBD2. The V segment lost 5 bases and the J segment 1 base; nucleotides outside the gene matches: 5. CDR3 length equals 16 residues. The germline CDR1 and CDR2 sequences are MNHEY and SMNVEV (reference sequence). The CDR3 DNA reads as TGTGCCAGCAGTCCCGGACTAGCGGGGTTCCAAGAGACCCAGTACTTC. It yields the protein CASSPGLAGFQETQYF.

With respect to this clonotype: Given a much more abundant clone one base away, this may be a read error. The chain couples TRBV27 to TRBJ2-1, with D unresolved. The germline CDR1 and CDR2 sequences are MNHEY and SMNVEV (reference sequence). The CDR3 totals 11 residues. V was cut by 5 bases and J by 9 bases, with 8 bases left in between. The CDR3: CASSPYLEQFF. CDR3 nucleotide sequence: TGTGCCAGCAGTCCTTACCTTGAGCAGTTCTTC.

This clonotype was seen a single time. A much larger clone lies one base from this, so it may be a read error. This sequence joins TRBV6-2 or TRBV6-3 and TRBJ2-1; D gene uncertain. From germline, CDR1 is MNHEY and CDR2 SVGEGT. The V end lost 3 bases, the J end lost 6 bases, and 15 bases lay between the germline ends. The CDR3 loop spans 15 amino acids. As DNA, the CDR3 is TGTGCCAGCAGTTATCCCCGACTTTTAGGCAATGAGCAGTTCTTC. Its protein product is CASSYPRLLGNEQFF.

The chain joins TRBV2 to TRBJ2-5; the D is unclear. This CDR3 contains 11 residues. V was shortened by 8 bases and J by 3 bases, with 7 bases between the two germline ends. Germline V gene sequence: CDR1 SNHLY, CDR2 FYNNEI. The CDR3 loop reads CASCRKETQYF. The CDR3 DNA is TGTGCCAGCTGCCGTAAAGAGACCCAGTACTTC.

The rearrangement links TRBV4-1 to TRBJ1-2; perhaps TRBD1 as D (5 bases). Trimming removed 2 bases from V and 7 bases from J, with 14 bases in between. CDR3 size: 14 residues. Germline V gene sequence: CDR1 MGHRA, CDR2 YSYEKL. The CDR3: CASSQLGPLLGYTF. In DNA, the CDR3 is TGCGCCAGCAGCCAACTGGGACCCCTCCTTGGCTACACCTTC.

This clonotype occurred once. A much larger clone differs from this one at a single base, so this may be a read error. The genes are TRBV27 and TRBJ2-1; 7 bases map to TRBD2. The germline gives CDR1 MNHEY, CDR2 SMNVEV (reference sequence). CDR3 length equals 15 residues. The CDR3 here is CASSPSSGPYDEQFF. CDR3 DNA: TGTGCCAGCAGTCCATCTAGCGGACCCTACGATGAGCAGTTCTTC.

To note about this clonotype: This may arise from a read error, as a much more abundant clone is one base away. J is TRBJ1-2 and V is TRBV7-9, with 10 nucleotides matching TRBD1. The ends lost 5 bases at V and 5 bases at J; junction bases unmatched: 17. Germline assignment: CDR1 SEHNR and CDR2 FQNEAQ (reference sequence). This CDR3 is built from 18 residues. CDR3 amino acids: CASSRSRDRGLKHYGYTF. The CDR3 nucleotides read TGTGCCAGCAGCCGATCCCGGGACAGGGGATTGAAACATTATGGCTACACCTTC. Combining the CDR3 with reference TRBV7-9 and TRBJ1-2 gives the whole variable domain DTGVSQNPRHKITKRGQNVTFRCDPISEHNRLYWYRQTLGQGPEFLTYFQNEAQLEKSRLLSDRFSAERPKGSFSTLEIQRTEQGDSAMYLCASSRSRDRGLKHYGYTFGSGTRLTVV.

This clonotype showed up many times. The chain combines TRBV6-2 or TRBV6-3 with TRBJ2-7; TRBD2 aligns across 7 bases. This CDR3 has 17 residues. In germline, CDR1 is MNHEY, CDR2 SVGEGT. J lost 4 bases, V lost 0 bases, and 12 bases had no gene match. The CDR3 here is CASSYSVMREYEYEQYF. DNA for the CDR3: TGTGCCAGCAGTTACTCGGTTATGCGGGAGTACGAGTACGAGCAGTACTTC.

The V and J genes are TRBV20-1 and TRBJ1-5, with unresolved D. Germline-derived CDR1 and CDR2 are DFQATT and SNEGSKA (reference sequence). The CDR3 contains 13 residues. Deletions cut 5 bases from V and 4 bases from J, with 12 bases between. The CDR3 nucleotides are TGCAGTGCTTCTGACACCATTAATCAGCCCCAGCATTTT. The encoded protein is CSASDTINQPQHF.

Ten or more counts support this clonotype. The chain combines TRBV27 with TRBJ2-3; D not certain. The germline gives CDR1 MNHEY, CDR2 SMNVEV (reference sequence). Trimming removed 8 bases from V and 0 bases from J, with 12 bases in between. The CDR3 totals 14 residues. CDR3 bases: TGTGCCAGCTCACTGTCAGTGAGCACAGATACGCAGTATTTT. Translated: CASSLSVSTDTQYF.

With regard to this clonotype: This CDR3 fails to terminate in the conserved phenylalanine or tryptophan, so it likely reflects a read error. The chain recombines TRBV6-5 with TRBJ1-2; the match to TRBD1 covers 11 bases. Germline assignment: CDR1 MNHEY and CDR2 SVGAGI. The CDR3 sequence is 16 residues long. Trimming cost V 0 bases and J 3 bases; bases outside gene matches: 3. This chain's CDR3 is CASSYSGTGGYYGYTY. As DNA, the CDR3 is TGTGCCAGCAGTTACTCCGGGACAGGGGGATACTATGGCTACACCTAC.

This clonotype was observed many times. The V and J genes are TRBV27 and TRBJ1-6; D uncertain. The CDR3 covers 13 residues. Trimming pared 3 bases from V and 9 bases from J, leaving 9 bases between. Germline assignment: CDR1 MNHEY and CDR2 SMNVEV (reference sequence). In nucleotides, the CDR3 is TGTGCCAGCAGTTTCAGCCGGATTTCACCCCTCCACTTT. Translated, it gives CASSFSRISPLHF.

In its sample, this clonotype was seen many times. V and J are TRBV27 and TRBJ2-1; 7 nucleotides agree with TRBD2. Germline V gene data show CDR1 as MNHEY and CDR2 as SMNVEV (reference sequence). V dropped 2 bases and J dropped 4; count of bases not matched to a gene: 5. The CDR3 spans 15 residues. CDR3 DNA sequence: TGTGCCAGCAGTTTACCGGGAGGATCATACAATGAGCAGTTCTTC. Amino acid sequence: CASSLPGGSYNEQFF.

This clonotype turned up a few times. The chain carries TRBV7-6 and TRBJ2-3; no firm D call. CDR3 length equals 12 residues. Germline-derived CDR1 and CDR2 are SGHVS and FNYEAQ. V was clipped by 5 bases and J by 2 bases, with 5 bases between them. The CDR3 is CASSDFTDTQYF. The CDR3 region has the DNA TGTGCCAGCAGCGACTTCACAGATACGCAGTATTTT. The full variable domain, with the rest looked up from reference TRBV7-6 and TRBJ2-3, is GAGVSQSPRYKVTKRGQDVALRCDPISGHVSLYWYRQALGQGPEFLTYFNYEAQQDKSGLPNDRFSAERPEGSISTLTIQRTEQRDSAMYRCASSDFTDTQYFGPGTRLTVL.

The chain is built from TRBV11-2 and TRBJ1-6; 8 bases match TRBD1. The CDR3 has 15 amino acids. CDR1 SGHAT and CDR2 FQNNGV come from the germline V gene. V was clipped by 7 bases and J by 4 bases; unmatched bases: 6. The CDR3 coding sequence is TGTGCCAGCAAGGGCGGGACAGGTTATAATTCACCCCTCCACTTT. Protein: CASKGGTGYNSPLHF.

Regarding this clonotype: At one end the junction does not follow the germline gene, possibly because of a read error. The chain combines TRBV4-1 with TRBJ1-5; D gene ambiguous. Germline V gene sequence: CDR1 MGHRA, CDR2 YSYEKL. The CDR3 consists of 15 residues. The CDR3 region is CASSQFIDSNQTQHF. The DNA of the CDR3 is TGCGCCAGCAGCCAATTTATAGATAGCAATCAGACCCAGCATTTT.

This clonotype was counted a single time. V and J are TRBV3-1 and TRBJ1-2, with TRBD1 matching over 7 bases. Germline V gene data show CDR1 as LGHDT and CDR2 as YNNKEL (reference sequence). V shed 8 bases, J shed 3 bases, and the junction held 12 bases outside the gene matches. This CDR3 has 15 residues. In DNA form, the CDR3 reads TGTGCCAGCCGCCCCGGAGGGGGCCGATACTATGGCTACACCTTC. As protein: CASRPGGGRYYGYTF.

This chain links TRBV5-4 with TRBJ1-6; a weak D match, TRBD1 (5 bases). V lost 0 bases and J lost 7, with 5 bases in between. The CDR3 covers 13 residues. Germline V lookup: CDR1 SGHNT, CDR2 YYREEE (reference sequence). CDR3 sequence (DNA): TGTGCCAGCAGCTTGGACAGGAATTCACCCCTCCACTTT. Encoded protein: CASSLDRNSPLHF.

This clonotype was detected many times. The chain has TRBV15 and TRBJ2-7; D gene uncertain. The CDR3 totals 14 residues. The V end was cut by 0 bases, the J end by 7 bases, with 13 bases between. The germline CDR1 and CDR2 sequences are LNHNV and YYDKDF (reference sequence). As DNA, the CDR3 is TGTGCCACCAGCAGAGATCGGACCTGGGGAGAGCAGTACTTC. It codes for CATSRDRTWGEQYF. The entire variable domain, with the rest obtained from reference TRBV15 and TRBJ2-7, is as follows: DAMVIQNPRYQVTQFGKPVTLSCSQTLNHNVMYWYQQKSSQAPKLLFHYYDKDFNNEADTPDNFQSRRPNTSFCFLDIRSPGLGDTAMYLCATSRDRTWGEQYFGPGTRLTVT.

This clonotype has ten or more counts. The chain recombines TRBV27 with TRBJ1-1; 8 bases fit TRBD1. The ends lost 2 bases at V and 4 bases at J; junction bases unmatched: 12. Germline values: CDR1 MNHEY, CDR2 SMNVEV (reference sequence). The CDR3 spans 17 residues. Here the CDR3 reads CASSLHNRGARVTEAFF. The CDR3 region has the DNA TGTGCCAGCAGTTTACACAACAGGGGGGCGAGGGTCACTGAAGCTTTCTTT.

This clonotype occurred a few times. This sequence joins TRBV7-2 and TRBJ1-5; D possibly corresponds to TRBD1 (5 bases). This CDR3 is built from 15 residues. Deletions cut 3 bases from V and 0 bases from J, with 9 bases between. Per germline, CDR1 SGHTA and CDR2 FQGNSA. The CDR3 DNA reads as TGTGCCAGCAGCTTCGACAGAAATAGCAATCAGCCCCAGCATTTT. Protein sequence: CASSFDRNSNQPQHF.

Concerning this clonotype itself: Lacking the conserved final phenylalanine or tryptophan, this CDR3 likely reflects a read error. The rearrangement uses TRBV4-2 and TRBJ2-3; TRBD2 aligns across 11 bases. The length of the CDR3 is 17 residues. V lost 0 bases, J lost 2 bases, and 4 bases stayed unmatched. Germline V gene lookup returns CDR1 LGHNA and CDR2 YNFKEQ. CDR3 in amino acids: CASSQDLLAGATDTQYL. In DNA form, the CDR3 reads TGTGCCAGCAGCCAAGATTTACTAGCGGGAGCCACAGATACGCAGTATCTT.

This chain links TRBV27 with TRBJ1-1, with a weak D call TRBD1 (5 bases). Looked up from germline, CDR1 is MNHEY and CDR2 is SMNVEV (reference sequence). V dropped 4 bases and J dropped 7 bases, with 25 bases sitting between them. This CDR3 has 17 amino acids. Here the CDR3 DNA reads TGTGCCAGCAGTTCTTTTTCGACCGGGACGACCCATGGTGAAGCTTTCTTT. Encoded protein: CASSSFSTGTTHGEAFF.

J is TRBJ1-1 and V is TRBV3-1; D unresolved. This CDR3 has 13 residues. V was clipped by 4 bases and J by 4 bases, with 10 bases between them. Germline CDR1 LGHDT, CDR2 YNNKEL (reference sequence). DNA for the CDR3: TGTGCCAGCAGCCTCTATCAAGGCACTGAAGCTTTCTTT. This gives the protein CASSLYQGTEAFF. The variable domain in full, with the rest retrieved from reference TRBV3-1 and TRBJ1-1, is DTAVSQTPKYLVTQMGNDKSIKCEQNLGHDTMYWYKQDSKKFLKIMFSYNNKELIINETVPNRFSPKSPDKAHLNLHINSLELGDSAVYFCASSLYQGTEAFFGQGTRLTVV.